The 13 T cell receptor beta chains in this list originate from one sample, sequenced in a study of technical replicates of blood from a handful of donors. Generated by immunoSEQ multiplex PCR, the TCRdb table keeps only in-frame clones and is missing some. Of about 97,000 clones detected, about 94% appear once; the ten largest clones hold 0.33%. The sequenced material came from T cells isolated from PBMCs. All receptors come from a human donor in good health.

The chain couples TRBV7-2 to TRBJ1-4; D call uncertain. Germline V gene sequence: CDR1 SGHTA, CDR2 FQGNSA. The V gene lost 2 bases and the J gene lost 5 bases, with 9 bases spanning the gap. This CDR3 comprises 14 residues. CDR3 sequence: CASSLRQANEKLFF. CDR3 coding DNA: TGTGCCAGCAGCTTACGGCAGGCAAATGAAAAACTGTTTTTT.

The genes are TRBV27 and TRBJ2-1; tentative D call: TRBD2 (6 bases). Germline loops: CDR1 MNHEY, CDR2 SMNVEV (reference sequence). This CDR3 spans 16 amino acids. V was trimmed by 6 bases and J by 2 bases, leaving 17 bases between them. CDR3 in amino acids: CASSFSWEATYNEQFF. CDR3 bases: TGTGCCAGCAGCTTCTCATGGGAGGCAACCTACAATGAGCAGTTCTTC.

This sequence joins TRBV6-1 and TRBJ2-1; maybe TRBD2 (5 bases). V was shortened by 6 bases and J by 5 bases, with 17 bases between the two germline ends. From germline, CDR1 is MNHNS and CDR2 SASEGT. This CDR3 has 15 amino acids. The CDR3 DNA reads as TGTGCCAGCAGAGCTACCTCGGGGTCTAACAATGAGCAGTTCTTC. As protein: CASRATSGSNNEQFF.

The chain carries TRBV5-1 and TRBJ2-7, with 7 nucleotides matching TRBD1. This CDR3 has 15 residues. Germline CDR1 reads SGHRS; CDR2 reads YFSETQ. V was pared by 0 bases and J by 3 bases, with 6 bases of the junction left unmatched. The CDR3 DNA sequence: TGCGCCAGCAGCTTGGGACAGGGAATAGGCTACGAGCAGTACTTC. This encodes CASSLGQGIGYEQYF.

The chain employs TRBV29-1 and TRBJ2-1, with a possible D match to TRBD2 (5 bases). CDR3 size: 15 residues. Germline CDR1 is SQVTM and CDR2 is ANQGSEA. The V and J ends lost 1 base and 0 bases respectively, with 10 bases between them. The CDR3 is CSVEGTGSSYNEQFF. CDR3 DNA sequence: TGCAGCGTTGAAGGGACTGGCAGCTCCTACAATGAGCAGTTCTTC.

This chain connects TRBV7-6 to TRBJ1-2; a weak D match, TRBD1 (5 bases). Germline V gene lookup returns CDR1 SGHVS and CDR2 FNYEAQ. This CDR3 comprises 15 residues. The V end lost 5 bases, the J end lost 0 bases, and 13 bases lay between the germline ends. CDR3 residues: CASSEQARPNYGYTF. The CDR3 DNA reads as TGTGCCAGCAGCGAACAGGCGCGACCTAACTATGGCTACACCTTC.

V is TRBV6-4 and J is TRBJ2-7; 9 bases align to TRBD1. V was clipped by 4 bases and J by 6 bases; unmatched bases: 7. The CDR3 is made up of 14 amino acids. Germline assignment: CDR1 MRHNA and CDR2 SNTAGT. The CDR3 DNA is TGTGCCAGCAGTGTGGAACAGGGGGCGGGCGAGCAGTACTTC. The encoded protein is CASSVEQGAGEQYF.

The CDR3 is CASSRRTGQFSSTDTQYF. CDR3 in DNA: TGTGCCAGCTCGCGAAGGACAGGGCAGTTCTCTAGCACAGATACGCAGTATTTT. The chain is built from TRBV18 and TRBJ2-3; 8 positions agree with TRBD1. Germline CDR1 and CDR2: KGHSH and LQKENI. The CDR3 has 18 residues. V lost 6 bases and J lost 0; bases outside the gene matches: 14.

J is TRBJ2-5 and V is TRBV29-1, with D maybe TRBD2 (5 bases). Germline lookup yields CDR1 SQVTM and CDR2 ANQGSEA. Trimming left V 5 bases short and J 4 bases short, with 8 bases between. The CDR3 is 11 residues long. CDR3 protein: CSVRAGETQYF. As DNA, the CDR3 is TGCAGCGTTAGGGCGGGAGAGACCCAGTACTTC.

V is TRBV16 and J is TRBJ2-5; the D gene is possibly TRBD1 (5 bases). Germline CDR1 KGHSY, CDR2 FQNENV. V shed 0 bases and J shed 3 bases, with 8 bases lying between them. CDR3 length: 14 residues. CDR3: CASSQSGREETQYF. The CDR3 region has the DNA TGTGCCAGCAGCCAATCTGGCAGGGAAGAGACCCAGTACTTC.

The rearrangement joins TRBV28 to TRBJ1-1; D possibly corresponds to TRBD1 (5 bases). This CDR3 spans 17 amino acids. Trimming cost V 1 base and J 1 base, with 16 bases left between them. Germline V gene sequence: CDR1 MDHEN, CDR2 SYDVKM. The CDR3 region is CASSLSRLGAGNTEAFF. The CDR3 DNA sequence: TGTGCCAGCAGTTTATCCCGGCTAGGGGCCGGGAACACTGAAGCTTTCTTT.

This chain links TRBV30 with TRBJ2-1, with 7 bases lining up with TRBD2. The CDR3 totals 14 residues. The V segment lost 4 bases and the J segment 0 bases; nucleotides outside the gene matches: 3. Germline lookup yields CDR1 GTSNPN and CDR2 SVGIG (reference sequence). CDR3 protein: CAWTGGSSYNEQFF. CDR3 sequence (DNA): TGTGCCTGGACTGGCGGGAGCTCCTACAATGAGCAGTTCTTC.

The chain has TRBV29-1 and TRBJ2-5, with TRBD2 matching 14 bases. The CDR3 loop spans 14 amino acids. Germline trimming cut 6 bases from V and 5 bases from J; bases unmatched to any gene: 5. CDR1 SQVTM and CDR2 ANQGSEA come from the germline V gene. CDR3 loop: CSVGLAGGGETQYF. Written as DNA, the CDR3 is TGCAGCGTCGGACTAGCGGGAGGAGGGGAGACCCAGTACTTC.